Listed below are T cell receptor beta chains from one sample, sequenced in a study of OX40 agonist ivuxolimab in advanced cancers. Generated by immunoSEQ multiplex PCR, the TCRdb table keeps only in-frame clones and is missing some. The data contain tens of thousands of clones, roughly 80% of them singletons. This sample comprised CD4+ or CD8+ T cells sorted from blood, obtained in a trial of the OX40 agonist ivuxolimab. Receptors were obtained from an adult with an advanced solid tumor such as melanoma, head and neck, liver or kidney cancer. CDR3s include the opening cysteine and the closing phenylalanine or tryptophan. A D gene is named only where the DNA matches it firmly. Size tells how often a clone was seen (once, few, many) or the class of an expanded clone, and some rows leave it out.

V	D	J	size	CDR3	DNA
TRBV4-1	.	TRBJ1-5	.	CASSQGQEGQPQHF	TGCGCCAGCAGCCAAGGCCAGGAGGGTCAGCCCCAGCATTTT
TRBV7-2	.	TRBJ2-3	.	CASSFMGDTDTQYF	TGTGCCAGCAGCTTCATGGGGGACACAGATACGCAGTATTTT
TRBV27	TRBD1	TRBJ2-1	.	CATVRDRRYNEQFF	TGTGCCACCGTCCGGGACAGAAGGTACAATGAGCAGTTCTTC
TRBV5-4	.	TRBJ1-4	.	CASSLKTGDDNEKLFF	TGTGCCAGCAGCCTGAAGACAGGAGATGACAATGAAAAACTGTTTTTT
TRBV5-1	TRBD2	TRBJ2-7	.	CASSLDPSGVLYEQYF	TGCGCCAGCAGCTTGGATCCTAGCGGGGTTCTCTACGAGCAGTACTTC
TRBV30	.	TRBJ2-1	.	CAWSVIYNEQFF	TGTGCCTGGAGTGTAATCTACAATGAGCAGTTCTTC
TRBV4-2	.	TRBJ1-5	.	CASSQVGGNSNQPQHF	TGTGCCAGCAGCCAAGTTGGTGGAAATAGCAATCAGCCCCAGCATTTT
TRBV29-1	.	TRBJ2-7	.	CSVGTSDYEQYF	TGCAGCGTTGGGACAAGTGACTACGAGCAGTACTTC
TRBV5-1	TRBD1	TRBJ1-5	.	CASSLEGARNQPQHF	TGCGCCAGCAGCTTGGAGGGGGCGCGGAATCAGCCCCAGCATTTT
TRBV7-8	TRBD1	TRBJ2-5	once	CASSPGTAQETQYF	TGTGCCAGCAGCCCTGGGACAGCCCAAGAGACCCAGTACTTC
TRBV7-3	.	TRBJ1-1	.	CASSTGTGGTEAFF	TGTGCCAGCAGCACAGGGACGGGCGGGACTGAAGCTTTCTTT
TRBV18	TRBD1	TRBJ1-5	.	CASSLTGLHQPQHF	TGTGCCAGCTCGTTGACAGGGCTCCATCAGCCCCAGCATTTT
TRBV19	TRBD1	TRBJ1-1	.	CASSAGQGTEAFF	TGTGCCAGTAGTGCGGGACAGGGGACTGAAGCTTTCTTT
TRBV6-5	.	TRBJ2-7	.	CASRPAGGPTYEQYF	TGTGCCAGCAGGCCCGCCGGGGGCCCCACTTACGAGCAGTACTTC
TRBV7-9	TRBD1	TRBJ2-3	.	CASSPRDRDTDTQYF	TGTGCCAGCAGCCCCCGGGACAGGGACACAGATACGCAGTATTTT
TRBV30	TRBD1	TRBJ1-2	.	CAWSSGQPYGYTF	TGTGCCTGGAGTTCGGGACAGCCTTATGGCTACACCTTC
TRBV4-1	TRBD1	TRBJ2-7	.	CASSQAGTGPPYEQYF	TGCGCCAGCAGCCAAGCAGGGACAGGTCCTCCGTACGAGCAGTACTTC
TRBV7-2	.	TRBJ1-2	once	CASSLEQGGYGYTF	TGTGCCAGCAGCTTAGAGCAGGGCGGGTACGGCTACACCTTC
TRBV29-1	.	TRBJ2-7	.	CSASGHIDYEQYF	TGCAGCGCTTCAGGACATATAGACTACGAGCAGTACTTC
TRBV7-2	.	TRBJ1-6	.	CASTDLSGNSPLHF	TGTGCCAGCACCGACCTATCGGGGAATTCACCCCTCCACTTT
TRBV6-5	.	TRBJ1-1	.	CASSETAMNTEAFF	TGTGCCAGCAGTGAGACAGCAATGAACACTGAAGCTTTCTTT
TRBV4-1	.	TRBJ2-6	.	CASSQGVSGANVLTF	TGCGCCAGCAGCCAAGGGGTTTCTGGGGCCAACGTCCTGACTTTC
TRBV19	.	TRBJ2-1	few	CASRGSSYNEQFF	TGTGCCAGTCGGGGGAGCTCCTACAATGAGCAGTTCTTC
TRBV11-3	TRBD1	TRBJ2-7	.	CASSHRDRPYEQYF	TGTGCCAGCAGCCATAGGGACAGGCCCTACGAGCAGTACTTC
TRBV28	.	TRBJ2-4	few	CASSTPRQDLGAHGNIQYF	TGTGCCAGCAGTACCCCACGACAGGATTTGGGGGCTCACGGAAACATTCAGTACTTC